This T cell receptor beta chain was sequenced in a study of identical twins. Study conclusions and caveats: Out-of-frame beta chain sequences displayed weaker excess sharing between twins.

V shed 5 bases, J shed 7 bases, and the junction held 11 bases outside the gene matches. The CDR3 totals 14 residues. The germline CDR1 and CDR2 sequences are DFQATT and SNEGSKA (reference sequence). For this clonotype: Its antigen is still unknown.

Unique molecular identifiers were present on the cDNA, and a universal primer site came from template switching. TCRdb called the 5' RACE reads again in MiXCR, with one record for every CDR3 protein. Among about 240,000 distinct CDR3 sequences listed, roughly a tenth were seen once. Input material: memory T cells sorted from blood. This rearrangement joins TRBV20-1 to TRBJ2-5; TRBD1 matches at 9 bases. The clonotype comes from a man aged 45-60 years in good health. The CDR3 reads CSADPGQGLGTQYF. The CDR3 DNA reads TGCAGTGCTGACCCGGGACAGGGACTCGGGACCCAGTACTTC.